These 17 T cell receptor beta chains were all obtained from the same sample, sequenced in a study of shared clonotypes between healthy human individuals. The table came from immunoSEQ multiplex PCR; TCRdb's copy has only in-frame clones and leaves some out. The table records around 1 million clones, roughly 72% of them present only once. Sequencing was performed on memory CD4+ T cells sorted from blood. Subset described: CD45RA-negative fraction. The receptor set was obtained from a man younger than 30 in good health.

This rearrangement joins TRBV5-1 to TRBJ2-7; 8 bases line up with TRBD2. Trimming at V came to 5 bases and at J to 3 bases, leaving 7 bases not matched to a gene. The CDR3 runs 14 residues. From germline, CDR1 is SGHRS and CDR2 YFSETQ. In DNA form, the CDR3 reads TGCGCCAGCAGTGATACTAGCGGCAGCTACGAGCAGTACTTC. This encodes CASSDTSGSYEQYF.

The table lists this clone with a few counts. This chain links TRBV6-5 with TRBJ2-2; D is unclear. This CDR3 region has 15 residues. Germline-derived CDR1 and CDR2 are MNHEY and SVGAGI. V lost 7 bases and J lost 5, with 17 bases in between. CDR3: CASKESLLRTGELFF. CDR3 sequence (DNA): TGTGCCAGCAAGGAAAGCCTACTCAGGACCGGGGAGCTGTTTTTT.

The gene calls are TRBV27 and TRBJ2-5; perhaps TRBD1 as D (6 bases). The CDR3 has 14 residues. The V end lost 2 bases, the J end lost 3 bases, and 10 bases lay between the germline ends. The germline gives CDR1 MNHEY, CDR2 SMNVEV (reference sequence). DNA of the CDR3: TGTGCCAGCAGTTTACGGGCAGGGGAAGAGACCCAGTACTTC. Amino acids: CASSLRAGEETQYF.

This clone showed up just a few times. The chain joins TRBV7-2 to TRBJ2-1; 10 bases line up with TRBD2. The CDR3 sequence is 16 residues long. Germline V gene lookup returns CDR1 SGHTA and CDR2 FQGNSA. The V segment lost 0 bases and the J segment 9 bases; nucleotides outside the gene matches: 8. The CDR3 here is CASSLARSGGAGEQFF. CDR3 in DNA: TGTGCCAGCAGCTTAGCGCGGAGCGGGGGGGCGGGTGAGCAGTTCTTC.

J is TRBJ2-2 and V is TRBV28; 10 bases line up with TRBD1. The CDR3 extends over 16 amino acids. J lost 0 bases, V lost 7 bases, and 5 bases had no gene match. Germline lookup yields CDR1 MDHEN and CDR2 SYDVKM. The CDR3, as DNA: TGTGCCAGCACCGATGGGACAGGGGCGAACACCGGGGAGCTGTTTTTT. Encoded protein: CASTDGTGANTGELFF.

The chain couples TRBV7-6 to TRBJ2-2, with D possibly being TRBD2 (5 bases). Germline V gene data show CDR1 as SGHVS and CDR2 as FNYEAQ. Trimming stripped 2 bases from V and 5 bases from J, with 9 bases between. The CDR3 loop spans 14 amino acids. The CDR3 DNA sequence: TGTGCCAGCAGCTTAATCGGGGAGACCGGGGAGCTGTTTTTT. Translated: CASSLIGETGELFF. Variable domain in full (rest from reference TRBV7-6 and TRBJ2-2): GAGVSQSPRYKVTKRGQDVALRCDPISGHVSLYWYRQALGQGPEFLTYFNYEAQQDKSGLPNDRFSAERPEGSISTLTIQRTEQRDSAMYRCASSLIGETGELFFGEGSRLTVL.

This clone was counted a few times. The V call is TRBV7-8, the J call TRBJ1-3; D is unclear. V shed 5 bases and J shed 0 bases, with 14 bases lying between them. The CDR3 sequence is 16 residues long. Germline V gene lookup returns CDR1 SGHVS and CDR2 FQNEAQ. The CDR3 loop reads CASSRWGSSSGNTIYF. The DNA of the CDR3 is TGTGCCAGCAGCCGATGGGGATCTAGCTCTGGAAACACCATATATTTT.

The chain links TRBV7-9 to TRBJ2-4; D is ambiguous. This CDR3 contains 13 residues. CDR1 is SEHNR and CDR2 is FQNEAQ in the germline V gene (reference sequence). V shed 0 bases and J shed 7 bases, with 7 bases lying between them. The CDR3 spells CASSLAGPNIQYF. The CDR3 DNA sequence: TGTGCCAGCAGCTTAGCGGGTCCGAACATTCAGTACTTC.

On this clone itself: Other nucleotide sequences from this sample produce the same CDR3. The gene calls are TRBV7-9 and TRBJ1-4; D not resolved. V lost 0 bases and J lost 3, with 2 bases in between. The CDR3 is 13 amino acids. The germline V gene encodes CDR1 SEHNR and CDR2 FQNEAQ (reference sequence). In DNA, the CDR3 is TGTGCCAGCAGCTTAGCGCCTAATGAAAAACTGTTTTTT. As protein: CASSLAPNEKLFF.

The chain carries TRBV30 and TRBJ1-3; a possible D gene is TRBD1 (6 bases). The CDR3 has 14 amino acids. Germline CDR1 reads GTSNPN; CDR2 reads SVGIG (reference sequence). V lost 0 bases to trimming and J lost 3 bases, with 9 bases between them. This CDR3 is CAWSVGGGGNTIYF. Here the CDR3 DNA reads TGTGCCTGGAGTGTCGGGGGCGGTGGAAACACCATATATTTT.

This clone occurred a few times. For the CDR3, the DNA is TGTGCCAGCAGCTTAGAACAGACCTACTACGAGCAGTACTTC. It is translated as CASSLEQTYYEQYF. The V gene is TRBV7-9, the J gene TRBJ2-7; no clear D. V lost 1 base to trimming and J lost 3 bases, with 10 bases between them. Per germline, CDR1 SEHNR and CDR2 FQNEAQ (reference sequence). The CDR3 consists of 14 residues.

This chain uses TRBV19 with TRBJ2-7; TRBD2 matches at 10 bases. The CDR3 is made up of 16 amino acids. Germline V gives CDR1 LNHDA, CDR2 SQIVND (reference sequence). J lost 4 bases, V lost 5 bases, and 11 bases had no gene match. CDR3 in DNA: TGTGCCAGTAGTCCCAGAACTAGCGGGGCGACATACGAGCAGTACTTC. Amino acids: CASSPRTSGATYEQYF.

CDR3 nucleotides: TGTGCCAGCAGACACGGGACAGGGGTTCTCAATCAGCCCCAGCATTTT. It translates to CASRHGTGVLNQPQHF. The V gene is TRBV2, the J gene TRBJ1-5; 10 nucleotides line up with TRBD1. The CDR3 is 16 amino acids. CDR1 is SNHLY and CDR2 is FYNNEI in the germline V gene. Trimming at V came to 6 bases and at J to 3 bases, leaving 8 bases not matched to a gene.

The chain is built from TRBV4-3 and TRBJ1-2; D remains unclear. V lost 0 bases, J lost 4 bases, and 18 bases lay in between. The CDR3 sequence is 17 residues long. CDR1 and CDR2 from the germline V gene are LGHNA and YSLEER. As DNA, the CDR3 is TGCGCCAGCAGCCAAGAATTTAAGGCATTAGTTGGCTATGGCTACACCTTC. As protein: CASSQEFKALVGYGYTF.

The chain combines TRBV2 with TRBJ2-3, with a weak D call TRBD1 (7 bases). V lost 8 bases and J lost 6, with 21 bases in between. The CDR3 runs to 15 residues. Germline V gene lookup returns CDR1 SNHLY and CDR2 FYNNEI. CDR3 in amino acids: CASGQGGGTADTQYF. The CDR3 DNA sequence: TGTGCCAGCGGCCAAGGCGGCGGGACAGCGGATACGCAGTATTTT.

The rearrangement uses TRBV7-9 and TRBJ1-2; D is unresolved. The germline V and J ends were trimmed by 1 base and 0 bases, with 18 bases remaining between them. CDR3 length: 18 residues. CDR1 and CDR2 (germline): SEHNR, FQNEAQ (reference sequence). As DNA, the CDR3 is TGTGCCAGCAGCTTAGGATGGCAGGCCTATTCCGCTAACTATGGCTACACCTTC. Protein sequence: CASSLGWQAYSANYGYTF.

The table lists this clone with a few counts. The chain joins TRBV9 to TRBJ2-1; D is possibly TRBD1 or TRBD2 (6 bases each). The ends were cut back, 0 bases at V and 0 bases at J, with 7 bases in the middle. The CDR3 spans 15 residues. Germline CDR1 SGDLS, CDR2 YYNGEE. CDR3 loop: CASSVEGGSYNEQFF. CDR3 bases: TGTGCCAGCAGCGTAGAGGGGGGCTCCTACAATGAGCAGTTCTTC.